Below, 27 T cell receptor beta chains from the same sample are listed, as sequenced in a study of cytomegalovirus exposure and HLA in healthy donors. PCR used 60 Vbeta primers and 13 Jbeta primers. Method: immunoSEQ multiplex PCR; TCRdb's copy keeps in-frame clones and lacks some. The sample lists roughly 190,000 clones; around 85% were seen once. The sequenced sample was PBMCs. The receptors come from a man between 45 and 60 years old in good health and CMV-seronegative.

The rearrangement joins TRBV2 to TRBJ2-1, with TRBD2 identical over 11 bases. The CDR3 length is 15 residues. Trimming removed 5 bases from V and 5 bases from J; junction bases left unmatched: 5. CDR1 and CDR2 from the germline V gene are SNHLY and FYNNEI. CDR3 amino acids: CASSLRLAGNNEQFF. CDR3 nucleotides: TGTGCCAGCAGTCTTCGACTAGCGGGGAACAATGAGCAGTTCTTC.

The chain joins TRBV7-2 to TRBJ1-6, with no clear D. Trimming shortened V by 4 bases and J by 14 bases, and 15 bases separated the two germline ends. Germline CDR1 is SGHTA and CDR2 is FQGNSA. The CDR3 covers 13 residues. In nucleotides, the CDR3 is TGTGCCAGCAGCTCCCCCTTTGCGTCGACCCTCCACTTT. Its protein is CASSSPFASTLHF. The whole variable domain, remainder taken from reference TRBV7-2 and TRBJ1-6, is GAGVSQSPSNKVTEKGKDVELRCDPISGHTALYWYRQSLGQGLEFLIYFQGNSAPDKSGLPSDRFSAERTGGSVSTLTIQRTQQEDSAVYLCASSSPFASTLHFGNGTRLTVT.

The J gene is TRBJ1-2, the V gene TRBV19; 9 bases line up with TRBD1. The trim removed 5 bases at V and 4 bases at J, leaving 5 bases unmatched. This CDR3 spans 14 amino acids. CDR1 and CDR2 (germline): LNHDA, SQIVND (reference sequence). The CDR3 DNA sequence: TGTGCCAGTAGTGACAGGGGGAAACTCTATGGCTACACCTTC. The encoded protein is CASSDRGKLYGYTF.

The rearrangement joins TRBV12-5 to TRBJ2-1; D may be TRBD2 (6 bases). This CDR3 has 14 amino acids. Germline CDR1 and CDR2: LGHNT and FRNRAP. Trimming removed 4 bases at V and 0 bases at J, with 7 bases between. The CDR3 bases are TGTGCTAGTGGTTCTAGCGTCTCCTACAATGAGCAGTTCTTC. Translated, it gives CASGSSVSYNEQFF. Filled out from reference TRBV12-5 and TRBJ2-1, the complete variable domain reads DARVTQTPRHKVTEMGQEVTMRCQPILGHNTVFWYRQTMMQGLELLAYFRNRAPLDDSGMPKDRFSAEMPDATLATLKIQPSEPRDSAVYFCASGSSVSYNEQFFGPGTRLTVL.

V gene TRBV5-6 combines with J gene TRBJ2-7; D gene unclear. Germline CDR1 is SGHDT and CDR2 is YYEEEE. The CDR3 totals 11 residues. V was trimmed by 0 bases and J by 5 bases, leaving 3 bases between them. The CDR3 DNA follows: TGTGCCAGCAGCTTGGCTGACGAGCAGTACTTC. This translates into CASSLADEQYF.

This clone turned up a few times. The chain carries TRBV27 and TRBJ1-4, with 7 bases aligning to TRBD1. Germline trimming cut 6 bases from V and 7 bases from J; bases unmatched to any gene: 8. The CDR3 extends over 14 amino acids. CDR1 and CDR2 (germline): MNHEY, SMNVEV (reference sequence). Here the CDR3 reads CASSADRLGEKLFF. The CDR3, as DNA: TGTGCCAGCAGCGCGGACAGGTTGGGTGAAAAACTGTTTTTT. The variable domain in full, with the rest retrieved from reference TRBV27 and TRBJ1-4, is EAQVTQNPRYLITVTGKKLTVTCSQNMNHEYMSWYRQDPGLGLRQIYYSMNVEVTDKGDVPEGYKVSRKEKRNFPLILESPSPNQTSLYFCASSADRLGEKLFFGSGTQLSVL.

This chain joins TRBV7-2 and TRBJ2-7; D is ambiguous. This CDR3 spans 11 amino acids. Deletions cut 6 bases from V and 3 bases from J, with 6 bases between. CDR1 is SGHTA and CDR2 is FQGNSA in the germline V gene. The DNA for the CDR3 is TGTGCCAGCAGTCTATACTACGAGCAGTACTTC. Amino acid sequence: CASSLYYEQYF.

The V and J genes are TRBV2 and TRBJ2-1; 10 bases align to TRBD1. The V segment lost 8 bases and the J segment 7 bases; nucleotides outside the gene matches: 14. CDR3 length: 16 amino acids. From germline, CDR1 is SNHLY and CDR2 FYNNEI. CDR3: CASGPPLGQGRNEQFF. For the CDR3, the DNA is TGTGCCAGCGGCCCGCCGCTGGGACAGGGGAGGAATGAGCAGTTCTTC.

V usage is TRBV10-2 and J usage is TRBJ2-3; possible D gene TRBD1, 7 bases. Per the germline V gene, CDR1 is WSHSY and CDR2 is SAAADI. The CDR3 totals 14 residues. V was shortened by 6 bases and J by 4 bases, with 14 bases between the two germline ends. CDR3: CASSLRGESDTQYF. In DNA, the CDR3 is TGCGCCAGCAGCCTCAGGGGGGAGTCAGATACGCAGTATTTT.

This chain connects TRBV6-5 to TRBJ1-4; 7 nucleotides agree with TRBD1. The CDR3 totals 13 residues. V was clipped by 2 bases and J by 11 bases; unmatched bases: 5. The germline CDR1 and CDR2 sequences are MNHEY and SVGAGI. The CDR3 nucleotides are TGTGCCAGCAGTTACGCGGGACAGCGGAAACTGTTTTTT. Translated: CASSYAGQRKLFF.

This clone appeared a single time. This sample includes further DNA sequences coding for the same CDR3. J is TRBJ1-5 and V is TRBV7-2; D possibly corresponds to TRBD1 (6 bases). CDR3 length: 14 residues. The V and J ends lost 1 base and 3 bases respectively, with 7 bases between them. The germline V gene has CDR1 SGHTA and CDR2 FQGNSA. The CDR3 DNA is TGTGCCAGCAGCTTAGACAGGGCCAATCAGCCCCAGCATTTT. It yields the protein CASSLDRANQPQHF.

V gene TRBV7-9 combines with J gene TRBJ2-3, with 7 bases lining up with TRBD2. Germline CDR1 SEHNR, CDR2 FQNEAQ (reference sequence). CDR3 length equals 14 residues. The V gene end was trimmed by 5 bases and the J gene end by 3 bases; junction bases not matched to a gene: 5. The CDR3 region is CASSPSGVTDTQYF. In DNA form, the CDR3 reads TGTGCCAGCAGCCCGAGCGGGGTTACAGATACGCAGTATTTT.

V and J are TRBV4-1 and TRBJ1-4; 8 bases fit TRBD1. Germline loops: CDR1 MGHRA, CDR2 YSYEKL. There are 15 residues in the CDR3. V lost 2 bases, J lost 8 bases, and 7 bases stayed unmatched. CDR3 loop: CASSQRDRGREKLFF. The CDR3 DNA follows: TGCGCCAGCAGCCAACGCGACAGGGGCAGAGAAAAACTGTTTTTT.

This clone has just a few counts. V usage is TRBV27 and J usage is TRBJ1-2; D possibly corresponds to TRBD1 (5 bases). Germline V gene sequence: CDR1 MNHEY, CDR2 SMNVEV (reference sequence). V was shortened by 4 bases and J by 8 bases, with 14 bases between the two germline ends. The length of the CDR3 is 13 residues. In DNA, the CDR3 is TGTGCCAGCAGTTCCACAGGTCCTATGGGCTACACCTTC. Its translation: CASSSTGPMGYTF.

The chain carries TRBV2 and TRBJ2-5; 7 bases are a match to TRBD2. The J call is in doubt because the DNA end fits TRBJ2-7 better. Germline loops: CDR1 SNHLY, CDR2 FYNNEI. The CDR3 length is 13 residues. The CDR3 spells CASSEGGSYEQYF. As DNA, the CDR3 is TGTGCCAGCAGTGAGGGGGGGTCCTACGAGCAGTACTTC.

The chain recombines TRBV7-9 with TRBJ2-5, with 8 bases that match TRBD1. Germline CDR1 reads SEHNR; CDR2 reads FQNEAQ (reference sequence). There are 15 residues in the CDR3. The ends lost 4 bases at V and 7 bases at J; junction bases unmatched: 11. This CDR3 is CASSSTGALLVTQYF. CDR3 DNA: TGTGCCAGCAGCTCGACAGGGGCCCTCCTCGTGACCCAGTACTTC.

This CDR3 reads CASNLEGDYTGELFF. The CDR3 DNA follows: TGCGCCAGCAACCTCGAGGGCGACTACACCGGGGAGCTGTTTTTT. V is TRBV5-1 and J is TRBJ2-2, with D possibly TRBD2 on 5 matching bases. Germline lookup yields CDR1 SGHRS and CDR2 YFSETQ. Trimming shortened V by 6 bases and J by 3 bases, and 15 bases separated the two germline ends. The CDR3 has 15 residues.

The chain couples TRBV4-3 to TRBJ1-2, with TRBD1 as a possible D gene (5 bases). Trimming left V 0 bases short and J 4 bases short, with 9 bases between. The CDR3 runs to 14 residues. From germline, CDR1 is LGHNA and CDR2 YSLEER. CDR3 nucleotides: TGCGCCAGCAGCCAAGACGCAGGGTTCTATGGCTACACCTTC. It is translated as CASSQDAGFYGYTF.

Only a few counts were recorded for this clone. V is TRBV27 and J is TRBJ1-2, with 8 bases identical to TRBD1. The V and J ends lost 3 bases and 3 bases, in that order; junction bases with no gene match: 15. CDR3 size: 18 residues. Germline V gives CDR1 MNHEY, CDR2 SMNVEV (reference sequence). The CDR3 nucleotides read TGTGCCAGCAGTTTCCGCCGACAGGGGACTGGACGTGACTATGGCTACACCTTC. It encodes CASSFRRQGTGRDYGYTF.

The CDR3 is CASRLPPDTYEQYF. The CDR3 bases are TGCGCCAGCAGGCTCCCGCCGGACACCTACGAGCAGTACTTC. This rearrangement joins TRBV10-2 to TRBJ2-7, with TRBD1 as a possible D gene (5 bases). Looked up from germline, CDR1 is WSHSY and CDR2 is SAAADI. This CDR3 has 14 residues. Trimming shortened V by 6 bases and J by 2 bases, and 14 bases separated the two germline ends.

In this sample, this clone turned up once. This chain joins TRBV7-2 and TRBJ2-5; D may be TRBD2 (6 bases). Germline V lookup: CDR1 SGHTA, CDR2 FQGNSA. This CDR3 contains 14 residues. V lost 5 bases and J lost 4, with 14 bases in between. The CDR3 coding sequence is TGTGCCAGCAGCATAACCGGGACTTCAGAGACCCAGTACTTC. It codes for CASSITGTSETQYF. Complete variable domain (other parts from reference TRBV7-2 and TRBJ2-5): GAGVSQSPSNKVTEKGKDVELRCDPISGHTALYWYRQSLGQGLEFLIYFQGNSAPDKSGLPSDRFSAERTGGSVSTLTIQRTQQEDSAVYLCASSITGTSETQYFGPGTRLLVL.

The J gene is TRBJ2-7, the V gene TRBV7-2; 14 nucleotides agree with TRBD2. The germline CDR1 and CDR2 sequences are SGHTA and FQGNSA. The CDR3 covers 15 residues. V shed 5 bases, J shed 10 bases, and the junction held 10 bases outside the gene matches. The CDR3 DNA reads as TGTGCCAGCAGCCAAGAGACTAGCGGGGGGGCAAAACAGTACTTC. Its translation is CASSQETSGGAKQYF.

The J gene is TRBJ2-1, the V gene TRBV29-1; 8 positions agree with TRBD2. The CDR3 sequence is 14 residues long. Germline lookup yields CDR1 SQVTM and CDR2 ANQGSEA. V was pared by 5 bases and J by 9 bases, with 12 bases of the junction left unmatched. Here the CDR3 reads CSVNGRGEVSEQFF. CDR3 nucleotides: TGCAGCGTTAACGGGCGGGGGGAGGTTAGTGAGCAGTTCTTC.

This clone was observed a few times. This sequence joins TRBV20-1 and TRBJ1-1, with TRBD1 as a possible D gene (6 bases). Germline V gene sequence: CDR1 DFQATT, CDR2 SNEGSKA (reference sequence). The CDR3 loop spans 11 amino acids. V was shortened by 1 base and J by 7 bases, with 7 bases between the two germline ends. The DNA of the CDR3 is TGCAGTGCTAGAGGGACAGTTGAAGCTTTCTTT. Its translation: CSARGTVEAFF.

The chain uses TRBV14 and TRBJ2-6, with D unclear. CDR3 length: 15 residues. The V end lost 4 bases, the J end lost 0 bases, and 7 bases lay between the germline ends. Germline V gene sequence: CDR1 SGHDN, CDR2 FVKESK. CDR3 bases: TGTGCCAGCAGCCCGAGTATCTCTGGGGCCAACGTCCTGACTTTC. Protein: CASSPSISGANVLTF.

The V call is TRBV6-1, the J call TRBJ1-6; D is possibly TRBD1 (5 bases). The V gene lost 3 bases and the J gene lost 10 bases, with 16 bases spanning the gap. Germline V gene lookup returns CDR1 MNHNS and CDR2 SASEGT. The length of the CDR3 is 15 residues. The CDR3, as DNA: TGTGCCAGCAGTGAGGGACTCCAAAAGGGATCACCCCTCCACTTT. It codes for CASSEGLQKGSPLHF.

CDR3: CASSVAAREDTGELFF. The CDR3 nucleotides read TGTGCCAGCAGCGTAGCTGCGCGAGAAGATACCGGGGAGCTGTTTTTT. This chain joins TRBV9 and TRBJ2-2, with D unclear. The germline V gene has CDR1 SGDLS and CDR2 YYNGEE. The CDR3 runs to 16 residues. The V end lost 0 bases, the J end lost 5 bases, and 14 bases lay between the germline ends.